This T cell receptor (beta chain) was identified during a study of blood T cell repertoires in COVID-19. Study information: Spain, Italy and the United States supplied samples that represented acute and convalescent COVID-19. Nucleic acid was either cDNA or gDNA, and it came from T cells, B-cell-depleted T cells, or PBMCs.

Germline V lookup: CDR1 SGHTA, CDR2 FQGTGA. The CDR3 is 14 amino acids. V was clipped by 4 bases and J by 8 bases; unmatched bases: 9. In the original processing: Using reference gene primer amplification, nucleated cell counts were estimated. Sequencing used immunoSEQ multiplex PCR; TCRdb keeps in-frame clones, though not all of them. V and J calls and clone size are those listed in that table; D and trimming were worked out from the DNA. This table holds 80,000 to 100,000 clones, around 84% found once. Sequencing used peripheral blood. This clonotype originated in a woman of 80 years or more in a cohort sampled during active or convalescent COVID-19. The chain links TRBV7-3 to TRBJ1-2; TRBD1 aligns across 8 bases. The CDR3 protein is CASSSLTGVGGYTF. The CDR3 region has the DNA TGTGCCAGCAGCTCCTTGACAGGGGTAGGGGGCTACACCTTC.